This T cell receptor (beta chain) was sequenced in a study of glioma-infiltrating T cells after dendritic cell vaccination. Findings and caveats of the study: Estimated pretreatment TIL content predicted outcome after dendritic cell vaccination.

Time point: after dendritic cell vaccination, including at tumor progression/relapse. Method: immunoSEQ multiplex PCR; TCRdb's copy keeps in-frame clones and lacks some. The table shows tens of thousands of clones, with 85% occurring only once. The CDR3 contains 14 residues. CDR1 KGHSH and CDR2 LQKENI come from the germline V gene. V was clipped by 8 bases and J by 3 bases; unmatched bases: 10. This clone has only a few counts. Its antigen is not identified. The sequencing here drew on blood, taken after dendritic cell vaccination. The chain couples TRBV18 to TRBJ2-7, with TRBD2 matching over 7 bases. This clonotype was sampled from a human donor with glioblastoma. This CDR3 reads CASTKGGSNYEQYF. The CDR3, as DNA: TGTGCCAGCACAAAGGGCGGGAGTAACTACGAGCAGTACTTC.